The subject of this entry is one T cell receptor beta chain. Its antigen remains unidentified. The junction had 8 bases not matched to a gene; V was cut back by 4 bases and J by 3 bases. The CDR3 consists of 15 residues. CDR1 SGDLS and CDR2 YYNGEE come from the germline V gene. This sample was included in a study of cytomegalovirus exposure and HLA in healthy donors. About the research overall: The roughly 120 validation repertoires, a later analysis reported, used the same platform as the approximately 730 repertoires from the first cohort. Study conclusions and caveats: The dataset shows that most TCR sequences were rare, while some public TCRs occurred in many donors.

Profiling relied on immunoSEQ multiplex PCR, and the TCRdb table lists in-frame clones only, not all of them. The table has 150,000 or so clones, more than 70% seen once; the top ten hold roughly a tenth. Sequenced material: PBMCs. The chain combines TRBV9 with TRBJ2-5; 8 bases map to TRBD2. This TCR was sampled from a man younger than 40 in good health and CMV-seropositive. CDR3 nucleotide sequence: TGTGCCAGCAGCCGATTGGGACTAGAGGAAGAGACCCAGTACTTC. Translating it yields CASSRLGLEEETQYF. The entire variable domain, with the rest obtained from reference TRBV9 and TRBJ2-5, is as follows: DSGVTQTPKHLITATGQRVTLRCSPRSGDLSVYWYQQSLDQGLQFLIQYYNGEERAKGNILERFSAQQFPDLHSELNLSSLELGDSALYFCASSRLGLEEETQYFGPGTRLLVL.